Listed below are T cell receptor beta chains from one sample, sequenced in a study of blood T cell repertoires in COVID-19. The assay was immunoSEQ multiplex PCR, and TCRdb's table has in-frame clones only and misses some. The sample shows over 130,000 clones, 60% to 85% of them seen only once. The sequenced sample was peripheral blood. Source of these receptors: a man aged 50 to 60 with acute or convalescent COVID-19. The CDR3 runs from the conserved cysteine through the conserved F or W. D genes are given only for firm matches. Some rows mark clone size as missing; the rest say once, few, many or name a class of expanded clone.

v_call: TRBV14; d_call: TRBD1; clone_size: NA; j_call: TRBJ1-6; cdr3_aa: CASSQRDRLNSPLHF; cdr3_nt: TGTGCCAGCAGCCAACGGGACAGGCTTAATTCACCCCTCCACTTT
v_call: TRBV27; d_call: NA; clone_size: NA; j_call: TRBJ1-2; cdr3_aa: CASSPRQANYGYTF; cdr3_nt: TGTGCCAGCAGTCCCCGACAGGCTAACTATGGCTACACCTTC
v_call: TRBV14; d_call: NA; clone_size: NA; j_call: TRBJ1-5; cdr3_aa: CASSPQPAVQPQHF; cdr3_nt: TGTGCCAGCAGCCCCCAACCTGCAGTTCAGCCCCAGCATTTT
v_call: TRBV3-1/TRBV3-2; d_call: TRBD2; clone_size: NA; j_call: TRBJ2-3; cdr3_aa: CASSHFLAGGPSTDTQYF; cdr3_nt: TGTGCCAGCAGTCATTTTTTGGCGGGGGGCCCCAGCACAGATACGCAGTATTTT
v_call: TRBV2; d_call: NA; clone_size: NA; j_call: TRBJ1-1; cdr3_aa: CASSGILPEAFF; cdr3_nt: TGTGCCAGCAGTGGTATCCTCCCTGAAGCTTTCTTT
v_call: TRBV6-4; d_call: NA; clone_size: NA; j_call: TRBJ2-2; cdr3_aa: CASSETVTGELFF; cdr3_nt: TGTGCCAGCAGTGAGACAGTTACCGGGGAGCTGTTTTTT
v_call: TRBV12-3/TRBV12-4; d_call: TRBD1; clone_size: once; j_call: TRBJ1-1; cdr3_aa: CATHVTGEPEAFF; cdr3_nt: TGTGCCACCCACGTAACAGGGGAGCCTGAAGCTTTCTTT
v_call: TRBV6-4; d_call: NA; clone_size: NA; j_call: TRBJ1-2; cdr3_aa: CASSDYSRSANYGYTF; cdr3_nt: TGTGCCAGCAGTGACTACTCGAGATCGGCTAACTATGGCTACACCTTC
v_call: TRBV30; d_call: TRBD1; clone_size: medium-sized; j_call: TRBJ2-2; cdr3_aa: CAWSPWDRRTGELFF; cdr3_nt: TGTGCCTGGAGTCCATGGGACAGGCGAACCGGGGAGCTGTTTTTT
v_call: TRBV6-5; d_call: TRBD1; clone_size: few; j_call: TRBJ1-2; cdr3_aa: CASSWTGTVYGYTF; cdr3_nt: TGTGCCAGCAGTTGGACAGGAACTGTCTATGGCTACACCTTC
v_call: TRBV13; d_call: TRBD1; clone_size: NA; j_call: TRBJ1-2; cdr3_aa: CASSRQGQGLDYGYTF; cdr3_nt: TGTGCCAGCAGCCGGCAGGGACAGGGGCTTGACTATGGCTACACCTTC
v_call: TRBV5-8; d_call: TRBD2; clone_size: once; j_call: TRBJ2-4; cdr3_aa: CASSFREVGLAKNIQYF; cdr3_nt: TGTGCCAGCAGCTTCCGGGAGGTCGGATTAGCCAAAAACATTCAGTACTTC
v_call: TRBV3-1/TRBV3-2; d_call: NA; clone_size: few; j_call: TRBJ1-2; cdr3_aa: CASSQGDTGNYGYTF; cdr3_nt: TGTGCCAGCAGCCAAGGGGACACGGGGAACTATGGCTACACCTTC
v_call: TRBV7-2; d_call: NA; clone_size: NA; j_call: TRBJ2-3; cdr3_aa: CASSLTTNTDTQYF; cdr3_nt: TGTGCCAGCAGCTTAACAACAAATACAGATACGCAGTATTTT
v_call: TRBV4-1; d_call: TRBD2; clone_size: NA; j_call: TRBJ2-1; cdr3_aa: CASSQDPPASGSYNEQFF; cdr3_nt: TGCGCCAGCAGCCAAGACCCCCCGGCTAGCGGTTCCTACAATGAGCAGTTCTTC
v_call: TRBV6-5; d_call: NA; clone_size: NA; j_call: TRBJ1-1; cdr3_aa: CASSFGQTNTEAFF; cdr3_nt: TGTGCCAGCAGCTTTGGACAGACCAACACTGAAGCTTTCTTT
v_call: TRBV18; d_call: TRBD1; clone_size: NA; j_call: TRBJ2-7; cdr3_aa: CASSPSRDRTYEQYF; cdr3_nt: TGTGCCAGCTCACCTTCCCGGGACAGGACCTACGAGCAGTACTTC
v_call: TRBV30; d_call: NA; clone_size: NA; j_call: TRBJ1-1; cdr3_aa: CAWSVFSRVTEAFF; cdr3_nt: TGTGCCTGGAGTGTATTTTCCAGGGTCACTGAAGCTTTCTTT
v_call: TRBV12-3/TRBV12-4; d_call: NA; clone_size: NA; j_call: TRBJ1-3; cdr3_aa: CASGLYAGNTIYF; cdr3_nt: TGTGCCAGTGGACTGTACGCTGGAAACACCATATATTTT
v_call: TRBV5-1; d_call: NA; clone_size: NA; j_call: TRBJ2-5; cdr3_aa: CASRREAEPGETQYF; cdr3_nt: TGCGCCAGCAGAAGAGAGGCAGAGCCAGGGGAGACCCAGTACTTC
v_call: TRBV30; d_call: NA; clone_size: NA; j_call: TRBJ1-1; cdr3_aa: CAWTLGGGVTEAFF; cdr3_nt: TGTGCCTGGACCCTGGGTGGGGGGGTCACTGAAGCTTTCTTT
v_call: TRBV19; d_call: TRBD1; clone_size: few; j_call: TRBJ1-5; cdr3_aa: CASSASRGTQPQHF; cdr3_nt: TGTGCCAGTAGTGCCAGCAGGGGGACTCAGCCCCAGCATTTT
v_call: TRBV5-4; d_call: NA; clone_size: NA; j_call: TRBJ1-4; cdr3_aa: CASSQDSTTNEKLFF; cdr3_nt: TGTGCCAGCAGCCAGGACAGTACAACTAATGAAAAACTGTTTTTT
v_call: TRBV3-1/TRBV3-2; d_call: TRBD1; clone_size: few; j_call: TRBJ1-2; cdr3_aa: CASSQWTGGEGYTF; cdr3_nt: TGTGCCAGCAGCCAATGGACAGGGGGCGAAGGCTACACCTTC
v_call: TRBV27; d_call: NA; clone_size: NA; j_call: TRBJ1-6; cdr3_aa: CASSFQALYNSPLHF; cdr3_nt: TGTGCCAGCAGTTTTCAGGCTTTGTATAATTCACCCCTCCACTTT
v_call: TRBV20-1; d_call: TRBD2; clone_size: NA; j_call: TRBJ2-1; cdr3_aa: CSASIASGGNEQFF; cdr3_nt: TGCAGTGCTAGTATCGCTAGCGGGGGGAATGAGCAGTTCTTC
v_call: TRBV10-2; d_call: TRBD1; clone_size: NA; j_call: TRBJ1-6; cdr3_aa: CASSGGQGNSPLHF; cdr3_nt: TGCGCCAGCAGTGGGGGACAGGGAAATTCACCCCTCCACTTT
v_call: TRBV18; d_call: TRBD1; clone_size: NA; j_call: TRBJ1-2; cdr3_aa: CASSYSGTGDGYTF; cdr3_nt: TGTGCCAGCTCATACTCCGGGACAGGGGATGGCTACACCTTC
v_call: TRBV3-1/TRBV3-2; d_call: TRBD1; clone_size: NA; j_call: TRBJ1-6; cdr3_aa: CASSLQGALYNSPLHF; cdr3_nt: TGTGCCAGCAGCCTACAGGGGGCATTGTATAATTCACCCCTCCACTTT
v_call: TRBV19; d_call: NA; clone_size: NA; j_call: TRBJ1-2; cdr3_aa: CASSIDTFYGYTF; cdr3_nt: TGTGCCAGTAGTATAGATACATTCTATGGCTACACCTTC
v_call: TRBV7-2; d_call: TRBD1; clone_size: NA; j_call: TRBJ1-5; cdr3_aa: CASSRYRDSLFSNQPQHF; cdr3_nt: TGTGCCAGCAGCCGTTACCGGGACAGCCTCTTTAGCAATCAGCCCCAGCATTTT
v_call: TRBV10-3; d_call: TRBD1; clone_size: few; j_call: TRBJ2-1; cdr3_aa: CAVDRGYEQFF; cdr3_nt: TGTGCCGTCGACAGGGGTTATGAGCAGTTCTTC
v_call: TRBV10-3; d_call: TRBD1; clone_size: NA; j_call: TRBJ1-1; cdr3_aa: CAISGGQLNTEAFF; cdr3_nt: TGTGCCATCAGCGGGGGACAGTTGAACACTGAAGCTTTCTTT
v_call: TRBV27; d_call: TRBD1; clone_size: NA; j_call: TRBJ1-6; cdr3_aa: CASSAGTGQSPLHF; cdr3_nt: TGTGCCAGCAGTGCCGGGACAGGGCAGTCACCCCTCCACTTT
v_call: TRBV6-5; d_call: TRBD1; clone_size: NA; j_call: TRBJ1-2; cdr3_aa: CASMERGREGGYTF; cdr3_nt: TGTGCCAGCATGGAGAGGGGGCGTGAGGGTGGCTACACCTTC
v_call: TRBV7-8; d_call: TRBD2; clone_size: NA; j_call: TRBJ2-3; cdr3_aa: CASSPRTSGGTSTDTQYF; cdr3_nt: TGTGCCAGCAGCCCCAGGACTAGCGGGGGGACTAGCACAGATACGCAGTATTTT
v_call: TRBV4-1; d_call: TRBD1; clone_size: few; j_call: TRBJ1-4; cdr3_aa: CASSQSTGMVTNEKLFF; cdr3_nt: TGCGCCAGCAGCCAATCGACAGGGATGGTGACTAATGAAAAACTGTTTTTT
v_call: TRBV30; d_call: NA; clone_size: NA; j_call: TRBJ1-2; cdr3_aa: CAWRPPGYGYTF; cdr3_nt: TGTGCCTGGAGGCCCCCAGGCTATGGCTACACCTTC
v_call: TRBV2; d_call: TRBD1; clone_size: NA; j_call: TRBJ2-5; cdr3_aa: CASRLQGGQETQYF; cdr3_nt: TGTGCCAGCAGACTACAGGGGGGACAAGAGACCCAGTACTTC
v_call: TRBV7-3; d_call: TRBD1; clone_size: NA; j_call: TRBJ2-2; cdr3_aa: CASSSRILTGTGNTGELFF; cdr3_nt: TGTGCCAGCAGCTCACGGATACTCACCGGGACAGGGAACACCGGGGAGCTGTTTTTT
v_call: TRBV11-2; d_call: TRBD1; clone_size: NA; j_call: TRBJ1-1; cdr3_aa: CASSLGQGINTEAFF; cdr3_nt: TGTGCCAGCAGCCTCGGACAGGGAATCAACACTGAAGCTTTCTTT
v_call: TRBV14; d_call: NA; clone_size: once; j_call: TRBJ2-7; cdr3_aa: CASSQAIYEQYF; cdr3_nt: TGTGCCAGCAGCCAGGCAATTTACGAGCAGTACTTC
v_call: TRBV11-3; d_call: NA; clone_size: NA; j_call: TRBJ1-2; cdr3_aa: CARPAGPSNYGYTF; cdr3_nt: TGTGCCAGACCTGCAGGGCCCTCTAACTATGGCTACACCTTC
v_call: TRBV5-6; d_call: TRBD1; clone_size: NA; j_call: TRBJ1-1; cdr3_aa: CASSSRDRGRYTEAFF; cdr3_nt: TGTGCCAGCAGCTCCCGGGACAGGGGGCGATATACTGAAGCTTTCTTT
v_call: TRBV6-2/TRBV6-3; d_call: NA; clone_size: NA; j_call: TRBJ2-3; cdr3_aa: CASSYSSSDTDTQYF; cdr3_nt: TGTGCCAGCAGTTACTCGAGCTCTGACACAGATACGCAGTATTTT
v_call: TRBV4-1; d_call: TRBD1; clone_size: NA; j_call: TRBJ1-2; cdr3_aa: CASSHGSGTGSSGYTF; cdr3_nt: TGCGCCAGCAGCCACGGTTCAGGGACAGGGTCGTCCGGCTACACCTTC
v_call: TRBV10-2; d_call: NA; clone_size: NA; j_call: TRBJ1-5; cdr3_aa: CASAREARQPQHF; cdr3_nt: TGCGCCAGCGCCAGGGAGGCTCGGCAGCCCCAGCATTTT
v_call: TRBV5-4; d_call: TRBD2; clone_size: NA; j_call: TRBJ2-3; cdr3_aa: CASSLTSSDTQYF; cdr3_nt: TGTGCCAGCAGCCTGACTAGCTCAGATACGCAGTATTTT
v_call: TRBV30; d_call: NA; clone_size: few; j_call: TRBJ1-2; cdr3_aa: CAWSLGTRGNYGYTF; cdr3_nt: TGTGCCTGGAGTCTCGGGACTCGAGGTAACTATGGCTACACCTTC
v_call: TRBV7-8; d_call: NA; clone_size: NA; j_call: TRBJ2-3; cdr3_aa: CASSLGGAASTDTQYF; cdr3_nt: TGTGCCAGCAGCTTAGGGGGAGCGGCTAGCACAGATACGCAGTATTTT
v_call: TRBV19; d_call: TRBD1; clone_size: few; j_call: TRBJ1-2; cdr3_aa: CASSGGQGVGYGYTF; cdr3_nt: TGTGCCAGTAGCGGAGGACAGGGCGTTGGATATGGCTACACCTTC
v_call: TRBV24-1; d_call: TRBD1; clone_size: NA; j_call: TRBJ2-5; cdr3_aa: CATSGFGQGNRQYF; cdr3_nt: TGTGCCACCAGTGGTTTCGGACAGGGGAACCGACAGTACTTC
v_call: TRBV5-5; d_call: NA; clone_size: NA; j_call: TRBJ1-6; cdr3_aa: CASSLDPGGNNSPLHF; cdr3_nt: TGTGCCAGCAGCTTGGATCCAGGCGGGAATAATTCACCCCTCCACTTT
v_call: TRBV3-1/TRBV3-2; d_call: NA; clone_size: NA; j_call: TRBJ1-1; cdr3_aa: CASSQDLAGTEAFF; cdr3_nt: TGTGCCAGCAGCCAAGATCTTGCGGGCACTGAAGCTTTCTTT
v_call: TRBV19; d_call: NA; clone_size: NA; j_call: TRBJ2-2; cdr3_aa: CASSIGQNHPPGELFF; cdr3_nt: TGTGCCAGTAGTATAGGACAGAATCACCCCCCCGGGGAGCTGTTTTTT
v_call: TRBV11-2; d_call: NA; clone_size: NA; j_call: TRBJ1-1; cdr3_aa: CASSLVVGGTEAFF; cdr3_nt: TGTGCCAGCAGCTTAGTAGTAGGGGGCACTGAAGCTTTCTTT
v_call: TRBV23-1; d_call: TRBD1; clone_size: NA; j_call: TRBJ1-2; cdr3_aa: CASSPRGTGDRGYTF; cdr3_nt: TGCGCCAGCAGTCCCAGGGGGACAGGGGACCGTGGCTACACCTTC